This T cell receptor (beta chain) was sequenced in a study of blood T cell repertoires in COVID-19. Study in general: Italy, Spain and the United States were the sources of the convalescent and acute COVID-19 samples. The cDNA or gDNA used as material had been derived from T cells, B-cell-depleted T cells, or PBMCs.

The germline V gene encodes CDR1 SGHTA and CDR2 FQGNSA. The CDR3 consists of 16 residues. Losses at the gene ends were 6 bases for V and 2 bases for J; bases not matched to a gene: 10. Under the authors' procedure: The assay estimated nucleated cells by amplifying reference gene primers. This table comes from immunoSEQ multiplex PCR, and its TCRdb copy is limited to in-frame clones, with some not included. D and trimming come from the DNA, and the V and J calls and clone size come from that table. The repertoire holds some 96,000 clones, with roughly nine tenths as singletons. The chain couples TRBV7-2 to TRBJ2-1, with 7 bases lining up with TRBD2. This TCR was recovered from a man over 45 with acute or convalescent COVID-19. Sequencing was done on a sample of peripheral blood. The CDR3 is CASRPTGTNPYNEQFF. As DNA, the CDR3 is TGTGCCAGCAGACCAACCGGGACTAACCCCTACAATGAGCAGTTCTTC.